Listed here is a single T cell receptor (beta chain). The antigen remains unidentified. Only in-frame clones appear in the TCRdb table, and some are missing; sequencing was by immunoSEQ multiplex PCR. Altogether more than 120,000 clones are present, roughly 88% being singletons, with the ten largest covering 1.5% to 2%. The trim removed 5 bases at V and 7 bases at J, leaving 14 bases unmatched. Germline CDR1 is MDHEN and CDR2 is SYDVKM. This CDR3 region has 16 residues. This record belongs to a study of T cell responses to AZD1222 COVID-19 vaccine. Study results and limitations: Reportedly, close to half of spike-specific TCRs are directed against unmutated variant regions. Baseline seropositivity occurred in only a handful of AZD1222 recipients. There were vaccine-associated CD4 TCRs across spike, dominant at 160-218 and 743-854. Clonal diversity may have been underestimated, and the donors were mostly white British, with more females than males.

The sequence was collected from an adult who received the AZD1222 COVID-19 vaccine. Source: peripheral blood, taken 28 days after the second AZD1222 dose. This sequence joins TRBV28 and TRBJ1-5, with 7 bases lining up with TRBD1. The CDR3: CASSAFGDRAQQPQHF. For the CDR3, the DNA is TGTGCCAGCAGTGCTTTCGGCGACAGGGCCCAACAGCCCCAGCATTTT.